Following are 18 T cell receptor beta chains from one sample sequenced in a study of blood T cells in healthy people across ages. It was with a sample-barcoded 5' primer and a J-beta primer mix that a second PCR of roughly 6 to 12 cycles was run. TCRdb reprocessed the 5' RACE reads with MiXCR, giving one entry per CDR3 protein. The table has about 580,000 distinct CDR3 sequences, around 48% seen once; the top ten hold around 24%. Sequenced: blood. All receptors derive from a man aged 80 or over in good health.

This clonotype has only a few counts. This chain joins TRBV7-9 and TRBJ1-2; D unresolved. The V gene lost 6 bases and the J gene lost 4 bases, with 12 bases spanning the gap. The germline gives CDR1 SEHNR, CDR2 FQNEAQ (reference sequence). This CDR3 contains 13 residues. CDR3: CASSQDASYGYTF. Here the CDR3 DNA reads TGTGCCAGCAGTCAAGACGCCTCCTATGGCTACACCTTC.

This clonotype was observed a single time. The rearrangement joins TRBV6-2 or TRBV6-3 to TRBJ2-1, with D unclear. Germline V gene sequence: CDR1 MNHEY, CDR2 SVGEGT. V lost 9 bases and J lost 0, with 12 bases in between. CDR3 length equals 14 residues. The CDR3 bases are TGTGCCAGTAGGCTCTTGAGCTCCTACAATGAGCAGTTCTTC. Translating gives CASRLLSSYNEQFF.

This clonotype was recorded a few times. CDR3 protein: CASNDHRGKETQYF. CDR3 bases: TGTGCCAGCAATGACCACAGGGGCAAAGAGACCCAGTACTTC. The genes are TRBV2 and TRBJ2-5; TRBD1 matches at 7 bases. The germline CDR1 and CDR2 sequences are SNHLY and FYNNEI. This CDR3 is built from 14 residues. With V trimmed by 7 bases and J by 3 bases, 8 bases remained unmatched. Looking up the rest from reference TRBV2 and TRBJ2-5 gives the full variable domain: EPEVTQTPSHQVTQMGQEVILRCVPISNHLYFYWYRQILGQKVEFLVSFYNNEISEKSEIFDDQFSVERPDGSNFTLKIRSTKLEDSAMYFCASNDHRGKETQYFGPGTRLLVL.

This clonotype was observed a handful of times. This chain uses TRBV20-1 with TRBJ2-3; 14 nucleotides align to TRBD2. Germline loops: CDR1 DFQATT, CDR2 SNEGSKA (reference sequence). The CDR3 spans 15 residues. With V trimmed by 4 bases and J by 1 base, 1 base remained unmatched. The CDR3 DNA reads as TGCAGTGCTATGGGACTAGCGGGAGGCACAGATACGCAGTATTTT. Its translation is CSAMGLAGGTDTQYF.

The CDR3 reads CSAGRQGREAFF. The CDR3, as DNA: TGCAGTGCTGGGAGACAGGGCCGGGAAGCTTTCTTT. The chain is built from TRBV20-1 and TRBJ1-1; 7 bases are shared with TRBD1. J was trimmed by 8 bases and V by 5 bases; bases with no gene match: 8. The V gene's germline CDR1 is DFQATT and CDR2 SNEGSKA (reference sequence). This CDR3 has 12 amino acids.

The rearrangement links TRBV10-3 to TRBJ1-2; D is ambiguous. V was pared by 0 bases and J by 2 bases, with 10 bases between. CDR1 is ENHRY, CDR2 SYGVKD, per germline. This CDR3 contains 15 residues. The CDR3 sequence is CAISESETQNYGYTF. CDR3 sequence (DNA): TGTGCCATCAGTGAGTCGGAGACACAGAACTATGGCTACACCTTC.

The rearrangement joins TRBV30 to TRBJ2-7; 7 bases are shared with TRBD1. The germline gives CDR1 GTSNPN, CDR2 SVGIG (reference sequence). J was trimmed by 4 bases and V by 7 bases; bases with no gene match: 10. There are 13 residues in the CDR3. CDR3 region: CALTGQRFYEQYF. The CDR3 DNA is TGTGCCTTAACGGGACAGAGGTTTTACGAGCAGTACTTC.

The chain employs TRBV6-2 or TRBV6-3 and TRBJ2-5; either TRBD1 or TRBD2 may fit D (5 bases each). Germline lookup yields CDR1 MNHEY and CDR2 SVGEGT. The CDR3 is 14 amino acids. V was pared by 5 bases and J by 7 bases, with 17 bases between. For the CDR3, the DNA is TGTGCCAGCAGTGTCCGACTCCTTGGGGGGACCCAGTACTTC. Translating it yields CASSVRLLGGTQYF.

This clonotype occurred a few times. This rearrangement joins TRBV25-1 to TRBJ2-1; D is possibly TRBD2 (6 bases). Germline loops: CDR1 MGHDK, CDR2 SYGVNS. This CDR3 has 15 amino acids. Trimming removed 1 base at V and 10 bases at J, with 17 bases between. The CDR3 sequence is CASSESGSGHWEQFF. The CDR3 DNA reads TGTGCCAGCAGTGAATCCGGGAGTGGCCATTGGGAGCAGTTCTTC.

The chain joins TRBV10-3 to TRBJ1-1; 7 bases agree with TRBD1. Trimming cost V 4 bases and J 1 base; bases outside gene matches: 6. The length of the CDR3 is 15 residues. Germline lookup yields CDR1 ENHRY and CDR2 SYGVKD. Written as DNA, the CDR3 is TGTGCCATCAGTGCACTACAGGGGCCGAACACTGAAGCTTTCTTT. Its protein is CAISALQGPNTEAFF.

This clonotype has ten or more counts. This chain joins TRBV6-6 and TRBJ2-7, with D hard to call. V was pared by 6 bases and J by 5 bases, with 8 bases between. CDR1 and CDR2 from the germline V gene are MNHNY and SVGAGI (reference sequence). This CDR3 has 11 residues. Here the CDR3 DNA reads TGTGCCAGCAGGATCAGGAACGAGCAGTACTTC. Translated: CASRIRNEQYF.

Remarks on this clonotype: A read error may be the cause here, since a much bigger clone is one base away. This chain links TRBV6-6 with TRBJ2-1; no reliable D call. The CDR3 is made up of 13 amino acids. The germline V gene has CDR1 MNHNY and CDR2 SVGAGI (reference sequence). With 6 bases removed from V and 8 bases from J, the gap between germline ends came to 14 bases. The CDR3: CASRPPPNYEQFF. CDR3 bases: TGTGCCAGCAGGCCTCCGCCAAACTATGAGCAGTTCTTC.

The chain uses TRBV20-1 and TRBJ1-5, with 8 bases lining up with TRBD1. Per the germline V gene, CDR1 is DFQATT and CDR2 is SNEGSKA (reference sequence). V was clipped by 6 bases and J by 4 bases; unmatched bases: 5. CDR3 length equals 13 residues. The CDR3 nucleotides are TGCAGTGCAAGACAGGGGAGGAATCAGCCCCAGCATTTT. Translating gives CSARQGRNQPQHF.

The rearrangement links TRBV20-1 to TRBJ2-1, with 7 bases identical to TRBD2. Germline CDR1 reads DFQATT; CDR2 reads SNEGSKA (reference sequence). This CDR3 has 13 residues. CDR3 nucleotide sequence: TGCGGTTCGGCGGGAGAGCGCTACAATGAGCAGTTCTTC. Encoded protein: CGSAGERYNEQFF.

The CDR3 sequence is CASSYATPNTGELFF. CDR3 coding DNA: TGTGCCAGCAGTTACGCGACACCGAACACCGGGGAGCTGTTTTTT. The V call is TRBV6-5, the J call TRBJ2-2; D is ambiguous. Trimming removed 2 bases at V and 0 bases at J, with 7 bases between. The CDR3 has 15 amino acids. The germline V gene has CDR1 MNHEY and CDR2 SVGAGI.

This chain uses TRBV27 with TRBJ2-7, with no clear D. This CDR3 has 14 residues. From germline, CDR1 is MNHEY and CDR2 SMNVEV (reference sequence). Trimming cost V 2 bases and J 2 bases, with 10 bases left between them. This CDR3 is CASSLLGSPYEQYF. The CDR3 region has the DNA TGTGCCAGCAGTTTACTGGGGTCCCCCTACGAGCAGTACTTC.

The chain couples TRBV10-3 to TRBJ1-6; 7 positions agree with TRBD1. CDR1 and CDR2 from the germline V gene are ENHRY and SYGVKD. With 8 bases clipped from V and 6 bases from J, the junction kept 7 bases outside the gene matches. The CDR3 consists of 14 residues. CDR3 coding DNA: TGTGCCATCCAGCCAGGGGGTTTTAATTCACCCCTCCACTTT. It specifies CAIQPGGFNSPLHF.

Concerning this clonotype itself: At one boundary the junction diverges from the germline segment, which might be a read error. The chain has TRBV3-1 and TRBJ2-4, with D hard to call. The DNA end lines up better with TRBJ2-7; the J call may be wrong. CDR3 length: 14 amino acids. Germline assignment: CDR1 LGHDT and CDR2 YNNKEL (reference sequence). The CDR3 bases are TGTGCCAGCTGCCAAGCTATAGGCTACTACGAGCAGTACTTC. It translates to CASCQAIGYYEQYF.